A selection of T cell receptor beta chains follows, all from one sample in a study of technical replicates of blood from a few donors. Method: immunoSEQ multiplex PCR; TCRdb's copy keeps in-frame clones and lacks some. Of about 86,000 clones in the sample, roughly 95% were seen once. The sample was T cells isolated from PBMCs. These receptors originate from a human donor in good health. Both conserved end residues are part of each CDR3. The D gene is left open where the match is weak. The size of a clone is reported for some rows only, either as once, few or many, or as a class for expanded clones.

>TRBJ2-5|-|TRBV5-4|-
TGTGCCAGCAGCTTTAAGGACACGTACCAAGAGACCCAGTACTTC
CASSFKDTYQETQYF
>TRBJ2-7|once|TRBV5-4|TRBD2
TGTGCCAGCAGCCAGGGACTAGCGGGAGGGGAGCAGTACTTC
CASSQGLAGGEQYF
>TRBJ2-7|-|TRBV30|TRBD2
TGTGCCTGGAGTGTATTCCCCCCGGGACTAGCGGGCACAGTTCATTACGAGCAGTACTTC
CAWSVFPPGLAGTVHYEQYF
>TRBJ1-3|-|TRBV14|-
TGTGCCAGCAGCCAAGTCAGGGGTTACACCATATATTTT
CASSQVRGYTIYF
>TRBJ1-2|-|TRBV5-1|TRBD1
TGCGCCAGCAGCTTGTTGGGACAGGGCAGCTATGGCTACACCTTC
CASSLLGQGSYGYTF
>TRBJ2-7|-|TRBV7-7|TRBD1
TGTGCTAGCAGCCAGGGACAGAGAGGGGAGCAGTACTTC
CASSQGQRGEQYF
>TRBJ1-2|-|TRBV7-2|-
TGTGCCAGCTCCCCAACGGGGTCGGACTATGGCTACACCTTC
CASSPTGSDYGYTF
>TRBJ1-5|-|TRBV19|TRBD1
TGTGCCAGTAGTTTAATACAGGGGGGGCCCCAGCATTTT
CASSLIQGGPQHF
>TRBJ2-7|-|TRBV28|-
TGTGCCAGCAGTCCCCGCGGGACAGCTGATTACGAGCAGTACTTC
CASSPRGTADYEQYF
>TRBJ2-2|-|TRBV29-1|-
TGCAGCGTTGAATTGGCTTCCACCGGGGAGCTGTTTTTT
CSVELASTGELFF
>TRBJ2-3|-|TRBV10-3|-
TGTGCCATCAGTGAGTCGAGACAAGCAGATACGCAGTATTTT
CAISESRQADTQYF
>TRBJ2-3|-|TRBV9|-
TGTGCCAGCAGCCTACACGCGGCAGATACGCAGTATTTT
CASSLHAADTQYF
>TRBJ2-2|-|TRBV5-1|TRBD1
TGCGCCAGCAGCTGGGGACAGGGGGCTAACGGGGAGCTGTTTTTT
CASSWGQGANGELFF
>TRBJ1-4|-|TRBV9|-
TGTGCCAGCAGGGCCGCAACTAATGAAAAACTGTTTTTT
CASRAATNEKLFF
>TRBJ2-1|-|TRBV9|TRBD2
TGTGCCAGCAGCTCGAGACTAGCGGGAGATGAGCAGTTCTTC
CASSSRLAGDEQFF
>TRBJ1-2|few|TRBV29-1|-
TGCAGCGCTAGCGGTGGGAACTATGGCTACACCTTC
CSASGGNYGYTF
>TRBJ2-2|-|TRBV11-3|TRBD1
TGTGCCAGCAGGAGAGGGGGCGCGAACACCGGGGAGCTGTTTTTT
CASRRGGANTGELFF
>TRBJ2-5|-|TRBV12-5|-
TGTGCTAGGAGAACAGGTTCTGAGAACCAAGAGACCCAGTACTTC
CARRTGSENQETQYF